This T cell receptor beta chain emerged from a study of shared clonotypes between healthy human individuals. Study-wide results and caveats: Shared clonotypes: 4.5% to 6% naive CD4, roughly 3.8% naive CD8, 2% to 2.5% memory CD4, 0.4% to 0.5% memory CD8. Generally, estimated richness proved larger in naive subsets than it did in memory subsets.

CD45RO-negative cells were positively selected for CCR7, leaving out terminally differentiated effector memory CD45RA+ cells. Comments on this clone: Its antigen is unknown.

The repertoire was sequenced with immunoSEQ multiplex PCR; TCRdb's copy has only in-frame clones and lacks some. The data contain under 1 million clones, approximately 92% of them singletons. The sequence was collected from a man under 40 in good health. Specimen: naive CD8+ T cells sorted from blood.

The CDR3 loop reads CASSGGTSGPYEQYF. As DNA, the CDR3 is TGTGCCAGCAGCGGGGGGACTAGCGGTCCCTACGAGCAGTACTTC. The chain has TRBV2 and TRBJ2-7; 11 positions match TRBD2. There are 15 residues in the CDR3. Germline lookup yields CDR1 SNHLY and CDR2 FYNNEI. The J segment lost 2 bases and the V segment lost 6 bases, leaving 6 bases of the junction unmatched.